These 30 T cell receptor beta chains came from one sample sequenced in a study of CD8 T cells in ankylosing spondylitis. TCRdb itself ran the 5' RACE reads through MiXCR, one entry per CDR3 protein. The table records 250,000 or so distinct CDR3 sequences, under 12% of them present only once. The sample comprised blood, either unsorted or a sorted T cell fraction (not recorded which). These receptors were obtained from a male donor with ankylosing spondylitis or in good health (not recorded which).

This clonotype was observed a few times. The chain uses TRBV3-1 and TRBJ2-7; a weak D match, TRBD1 (6 bases). The germline gives CDR1 LGHDT, CDR2 YNNKEL (reference sequence). The CDR3 is 15 residues long. The V end lost 4 bases, the J end lost 2 bases, and 15 bases lay between the germline ends. Here the CDR3 DNA reads TGTGCCAGCAGCCGTTTCCGGGACACCACCTACGAGCAGTACTTC. Translated: CASSRFRDTTYEQYF.

In this sample, this clonotype turned up many times. This chain links TRBV24-1 with TRBJ2-3; unclear D gene. Germline CDR1 KGHDR, CDR2 SFDVKD. The CDR3 sequence is 13 residues long. Between the trimmed V and J ends, which lost 7 bases and 4 bases, there was a span of 11 bases. The CDR3 region is CATRNQSPDTQYF. The CDR3 DNA reads as TGTGCCACCAGAAACCAATCCCCAGATACGCAGTATTTT.

In this sample, this clonotype turned up many times. A junction end diverges from the germline sequence, so it may reflect a read error. The chain combines TRBV12-3 or TRBV12-4 with TRBJ2-1; TRBD2 is a possible D gene (5 bases). The CDR3 has 14 amino acids. The CDR3 spells CASSLGGSYNEQFF. In DNA form, the CDR3 reads TGTGCCAGCAGCTTAGGAGGATCATACAATGAGCAGTTCTTC.

The rearrangement links TRBV11-3 to TRBJ2-3; the D call may be TRBD1 or TRBD2 (5 bases each). CDR1 and CDR2 from the germline V gene are SGHNT and YENEEA. V lost 5 bases and J lost 2, with 20 bases in between. This CDR3 region has 17 residues. The CDR3 DNA reads as TGTGCCAGCAGCGGAAACCGGGACGGACGGACCACAGATACGCAGTATTTT. It specifies CASSGNRDGRTTDTQYF.

This clonotype was counted ten times or more. The chain has TRBV11-2 and TRBJ1-1; D call uncertain. CDR3 length: 14 residues. V was cut by 8 bases and J by 1 base, with 14 bases left in between. Germline CDR1 reads SGHAT; CDR2 reads FQNNGV. CDR3: CASLSPGTNTEAFF. CDR3 coding DNA: TGTGCCAGCTTGTCCCCGGGAACGAACACTGAAGCTTTCTTT.

Ten or more counts support this clonotype. The J gene is TRBJ2-3, the V gene TRBV28; TRBD1 matches 7 bases. The CDR3 loop spans 15 amino acids. Germline V gene lookup returns CDR1 MDHEN and CDR2 SYDVKM. The trim removed 4 bases at V and 7 bases at J, leaving 11 bases unmatched. Written as DNA, the CDR3 is TGTGCCAGCAGTTCCAGAGGGGGCGAAAGATATACGCAGTATTTT. Translated, it gives CASSSRGGERYTQYF.

This clonotype was seen a handful of times. The chain employs TRBV2 and TRBJ2-1; 13 positions match TRBD2. The J segment lost 11 bases and the V segment lost 10 bases, leaving 5 bases of the junction unmatched. CDR3 length: 12 amino acids. Germline V gives CDR1 SNHLY, CDR2 FYNNEI. For the CDR3, the DNA is TGTGCCACCGAACTAGCGGGGGGGAAGCAGTTCTTC. Residues: CATELAGGKQFF.

This clonotype has ten or more counts. The chain joins TRBV12-3 or TRBV12-4 to TRBJ2-2; a possible D gene is TRBD2 (6 bases). Trimming took off 6 bases at V and 3 bases at J, with 11 bases between the two ends. The CDR3 runs to 14 residues. DNA for the CDR3: TGTGCCAGCAGGGGGGGTTCTTACACCGGGGAGCTGTTTTTT. It translates to CASRGGSYTGELFF.

This clonotype showed up many times. This rearrangement joins TRBV4-1 to TRBJ2-7; 10 nucleotides match TRBD1. The CDR3 is 14 residues long. Unmatched junction bases numbered 6, after V lost 4 bases and J lost 6 bases. CDR1 and CDR2 from the germline V gene are MGHRA and YSYEKL. CDR3: CASSPLGTGAEQYF. The CDR3 region has the DNA TGCGCCAGCAGCCCACTGGGGACAGGGGCCGAGCAGTACTTC.

This clonotype was detected many times. The chain couples TRBV6-5 to TRBJ1-4; 8 positions agree with TRBD1. Germline lookup yields CDR1 MNHEY and CDR2 SVGAGI. The CDR3 totals 15 residues. The V segment lost 4 bases and the J segment 7 bases; nucleotides outside the gene matches: 8. The CDR3, as DNA: TGTGCCAGCAGTTCCTCGACAGGGGCTGCTGAAAAACTGTTTTTT. This codes for CASSSSTGAAEKLFF.

This clonotype was seen at least ten times. V usage is TRBV14 and J usage is TRBJ1-4, with D possibly being TRBD1 (6 bases). In germline, CDR1 is SGHDN, CDR2 FVKESK. The CDR3 has 16 residues. The V end lost 1 base, the J end lost 7 bases, and 16 bases lay between the germline ends. The CDR3 nucleotides read TGTGCCAGCAGCCAAGCCCCTGGGAAGGGGGGTGAAAAACTGTTTTTT. Protein sequence: CASSQAPGKGGEKLFF.

The rearrangement uses TRBV11-1 and TRBJ2-7, with D unclear. The CDR3 runs to 17 residues. Looked up from germline, CDR1 is SGHAT and CDR2 is FQDESV (reference sequence). V was shortened by 4 bases and J by 0 bases, with 19 bases between the two germline ends. CDR3 nucleotide sequence: TGTGCCAGCAGCTCCCCAAAATTGGCAGGCAACTCCTACGAGCAGTACTTC. As protein: CASSSPKLAGNSYEQYF. The full variable domain, rest sourced from reference TRBV11-1 and TRBJ2-7, is EAEVAQSPRYKITEKSQAVAFWCDPISGHATLYWYRQILGQGPELLVQFQDESVVDDSQLPKDRFSAERLKGVDSTLKIQPAELGDSAMYLCASSSPKLAGNSYEQYFGPGTRLTVT.

This clonotype was detected many times. V usage is TRBV12-3 or TRBV12-4 and J usage is TRBJ2-7; 10 positions agree with TRBD1. The CDR3 extends over 14 amino acids. The V segment lost 7 bases and the J segment 1 base; nucleotides outside the gene matches: 4. The CDR3: CASTPGQGSYEQYF. The CDR3 DNA follows: TGTGCCAGCACCCCGGGACAGGGGTCCTACGAGCAGTACTTC.

In this sample, this clonotype turned up many times. This chain joins TRBV25-1 and TRBJ2-1; the D gene could be TRBD1 or TRBD2 (5 bases each). This CDR3 contains 13 residues. V shed 3 bases and J shed 7 bases, with 10 bases lying between them. The germline V gene encodes CDR1 MGHDK and CDR2 SYGVNS. CDR3 bases: TGTGCCAGCAGTGATTGGGGGAAGAATGAGCAGTTCTTC. Protein: CASSDWGKNEQFF.

This clonotype has ten or more counts. The rearrangement links TRBV7-2 to TRBJ2-7; possible D gene TRBD1, 6 bases. V was clipped by 5 bases and J by 4 bases, with 15 bases between them. Per germline, CDR1 SGHTA and CDR2 FQGNSA. The CDR3 is 14 amino acids. This chain's CDR3 is CASSPWPDSYEQYF. The CDR3 DNA is TGTGCCAGCAGCCCCTGGCCGGACAGTTACGAGCAGTACTTC.

V usage is TRBV3-1 and J usage is TRBJ2-1; D may be TRBD2 (6 bases). The germline V gene has CDR1 LGHDT and CDR2 YNNKEL (reference sequence). CDR3 size: 14 residues. The V end lost 2 bases, the J end lost 3 bases, and 8 bases lay between the germline ends. In nucleotides, the CDR3 is TGTGCCAGCAGCCAAAGGCGGGGCTACAATGAGCAGTTCTTC. Protein sequence: CASSQRRGYNEQFF.

This clonotype has ten or more counts. V and J are TRBV29-1 and TRBJ2-3; 9 positions agree with TRBD2. The CDR3 spans 14 residues. Germline loops: CDR1 SQVTM, CDR2 ANQGSEA. Trimming removed 8 bases from V and 2 bases from J; junction bases left unmatched: 8. The CDR3 sequence: CSSKPSGNTDTQYF. The CDR3, as DNA: TGCAGCTCTAAACCTAGCGGGAACACAGATACGCAGTATTTT.

A few counts support this clonotype. The V call is TRBV12-3 or TRBV12-4, the J call TRBJ2-3; no clear D. This CDR3 contains 12 residues. V shed 5 bases and J shed 2 bases, with 5 bases lying between them. CDR3 DNA sequence: TGTGCCAGCAGTCAGAACACAGATACGCAGTATTTT. It translates to CASSQNTDTQYF.

This clonotype was counted at least ten times. The chain is built from TRBV6-5 and TRBJ2-7; TRBD1 agrees at 7 bases. Trimming removed 2 bases from V and 5 bases from J; junction bases left unmatched: 6. CDR1 is MNHEY and CDR2 is SVGAGI in the germline V gene. CDR3 length equals 14 residues. CDR3 amino acids: CASSYDRDRNEQYF. For the CDR3, the DNA is TGTGCCAGCAGTTACGACAGGGATAGGAACGAGCAGTACTTC.

This clonotype was found many times. The V and J genes are TRBV27 and TRBJ2-4; D may match TRBD1 or TRBD2 (5 bases each). The CDR3 loop spans 15 amino acids. The V end lost 3 bases, the J end lost 2 bases, and 11 bases lay between the germline ends. The germline V gene encodes CDR1 MNHEY and CDR2 SMNVEV (reference sequence). CDR3 DNA: TGTGCCAGCAGTTTGAGGGGTTTAACCAAAAACATTCAGTACTTC. Its translation is CASSLRGLTKNIQYF.

This chain connects TRBV10-3 to TRBJ1-2, with D tentatively TRBD1 (6 bases). CDR1 is ENHRY and CDR2 is SYGVKD in the germline V gene. The germline V and J ends were trimmed by 11 bases and 4 bases, with 20 bases remaining between them. The CDR3 consists of 14 residues. The CDR3 coding sequence is TGTGCCCTCTCGTCACAGGGCGATGGCTATGGCTACACCTTC. Translation gives CALSSQGDGYGYTF.

This clonotype was observed a few times. The rearrangement uses TRBV4-2 and TRBJ2-2, with D perhaps matching TRBD2 (6 bases). Germline CDR1 and CDR2: LGHNA and YNFKEQ. The germline V and J ends were trimmed by 3 bases and 2 bases, with 13 bases remaining between them. This CDR3 comprises 16 residues. The chain's CDR3 is CASSHSGDTNTGELFF. The CDR3 DNA reads as TGTGCCAGCAGCCACTCGGGGGATACTAACACCGGGGAGCTGTTTTTT.

This clonotype was seen repeatedly, ten times or more. The rearrangement uses TRBV29-1 and TRBJ2-1; TRBD2 matches 7 bases. V dropped 4 bases and J dropped 9; count of bases not matched to a gene: 3. Germline CDR1 reads SQVTM; CDR2 reads ANQGSEA. This CDR3 has 11 amino acids. CDR3 in amino acids: CSVAGGGEQFF. The CDR3 DNA follows: TGCAGCGTTGCGGGAGGTGGTGAGCAGTTCTTC.

This clonotype was seen repeatedly, ten times or more. V is TRBV6-1 and J is TRBJ1-1; D call uncertain. CDR1 MNHNS and CDR2 SASEGT come from the germline V gene. This CDR3 spans 14 amino acids. The V end was cut by 5 bases, the J end by 0 bases, with 10 bases between. The CDR3 reads CASSPHDLNTEAFF. In nucleotides, the CDR3 is TGTGCCAGCAGTCCCCACGACCTGAACACTGAAGCTTTCTTT.

There are many counts of this clonotype. The V gene is TRBV4-1, the J gene TRBJ1-2; D is unclear. CDR1 is MGHRA and CDR2 is YSYEKL in the germline V gene. Trimming took 0 bases from V and 3 from J, leaving 5 bases between them. The CDR3 contains 13 residues. The CDR3 is CASSQDTDYGYTF. DNA of the CDR3: TGCGCCAGCAGCCAAGATACCGACTATGGCTACACCTTC.

This clonotype was seen only once. The V call is TRBV5-6, the J call TRBJ2-6; the D is unclear. Germline V lookup: CDR1 SGHDT, CDR2 YYEEEE. The CDR3 runs 16 residues. The ends were cut back, 3 bases at V and 4 bases at J, with 14 bases in the middle. CDR3 DNA: TGTGCCAGCAGCTCCAGGCTCCTCTGCGGGGCCAACGTCCTGACTTTC. Amino acid sequence: CASSSRLLCGANVLTF.

This clonotype was recorded a few times. The chain links TRBV7-9 to TRBJ1-6, with D possibly matching TRBD1 (5 bases). Germline assignment: CDR1 SEHNR and CDR2 FQNEAQ (reference sequence). Trimming stripped 1 base from V and 9 bases from J, with 10 bases between. The CDR3 extends over 14 amino acids. CDR3 region: CASSLEQGLSPLHF. Written as DNA, the CDR3 is TGTGCCAGCAGCTTAGAGCAGGGACTTTCACCCCTCCACTTT.

This clonotype was seen repeatedly, ten times or more. V gene TRBV12-3 or TRBV12-4 combines with J gene TRBJ2-5; 9 positions agree with TRBD1. This CDR3 has 15 residues. V was clipped by 5 bases and J by 3 bases; unmatched bases: 7. CDR3 amino acids: CASSLGQGTKETQYF. The CDR3 nucleotides are TGTGCCAGCAGTCTGGGACAGGGTACCAAAGAGACCCAGTACTTC.

The chain is built from TRBV25-1 and TRBJ2-2; D unclear. In germline, CDR1 is MGHDK, CDR2 SYGVNS. The V end lost 8 bases, the J end lost 4 bases, and 14 bases lay between the germline ends. The CDR3 consists of 14 residues. For the CDR3, the DNA is TGTGCCAGCTCCTTAGCCCCAGCCACCGGGGAGCTGTTTTTT. It is translated as CASSLAPATGELFF.

In its sample, this clonotype was seen many times. The chain is built from TRBV5-1 and TRBJ2-7, with D maybe TRBD1 (6 bases). The V and J ends lost 3 bases and 3 bases respectively, with 13 bases between them. This CDR3 comprises 14 residues. Germline CDR1 SGHRS, CDR2 YFSETQ. CDR3 DNA sequence: TGCGCCAGCAGCTCGGGACAACAAAGCTACGAGCAGTACTTC. Its protein is CASSSGQQSYEQYF.